Listed here is a single TCR beta chain. The antigen remains unidentified. The entry originates in a study of cytomegalovirus exposure and HLA in healthy donors. Study background: Genetic ancestry analysis placed around four fifths of the roughly 400 donors that were genotyped in the Caucasian-associated cluster. The study, taken as a whole, reports: In an earlier analysis, about 87% or about 30%: the productive usage of most TCR beta V segments. It has been reported that TCR beta sequences accurately predicted the HLA-A and HLA-B alleles of most subjects. TCR beta sequences numbering around 15,000 were associated with HLA alleles at 0.05 false discovery rate in a later analysis.

Primers for the PCR totalled 60 Vbeta and 13 Jbeta. Sequencing used immunoSEQ multiplex PCR; TCRdb keeps in-frame clones, though not all of them. The sample lists roughly 130,000 clones; roughly four fifths were seen once. V was pared by 0 bases and J by 2 bases, with 5 bases between. Germline CDR1 SGHVS, CDR2 FNYEAQ. The CDR3 is made up of 14 amino acids. The V and J genes are TRBV7-6 and TRBJ1-5; D unclear. Sequenced: PBMCs. The sequence came from a male donor in good health and CMV-seropositive. The CDR3 nucleotides read TGTGCCAGCAGCTTAGCTATTGGCAATCAGCCCCAGCATTTT. The encoded protein is CASSLAIGNQPQHF.